This is a list of T cell receptor beta chains from one sample in a study of blood T cell repertoires in COVID-19. Assay: immunoSEQ multiplex PCR; the TCRdb copy retains only in-frame clones and omits some. The sample lists roughly 100,000 clones; 80% were seen once. The material sequenced was peripheral blood. The receptors shown here come from a human donor in a cohort sampled during active COVID-19. Both conserved end residues are part of each CDR3. Each record gives: V gene, clone size, J gene, D gene, CDR3 DNA, CDR3 protein. A D gene is named only where the DNA matches it firmly. Clone size is stated in some rows and not others, as once, few, many or a class when expanded.

v_call: TRBV9
clone_size: once
j_call: TRBJ1-1
d_call: TRBD1
cdr3_nt: TGTGCCAGCAGCGTAGGGGGACAGGGGGCGGGAGAGGCTTTCTTT
cdr3_aa: CASSVGGQGAGEAFF

v_call: TRBV10-3
clone_size: NA
j_call: TRBJ2-7
d_call: NA
cdr3_nt: TGTGCCATAAATGGATGGGAGGACTACGAGCAGTACTTC
cdr3_aa: CAINGWEDYEQYF

v_call: TRBV28
clone_size: NA
j_call: TRBJ1-1
d_call: NA
cdr3_nt: TGTGCCAGCACCCCAGGGTATGGGGTAGCTTTCTTT
cdr3_aa: CASTPGYGVAFF

v_call: TRBV12-3/TRBV12-4
clone_size: NA
j_call: TRBJ2-3
d_call: NA
cdr3_nt: TGTGCCAGCAGAGCCCGGGGTAGGTCGCAGTATTTT
cdr3_aa: CASRARGRSQYF

v_call: TRBV28
clone_size: NA
j_call: TRBJ2-6
d_call: TRBD1
cdr3_nt: TGTGCCAGCATCGGACAGGCCCCCTCTGGGGCCAACGTCCTGACTTTC
cdr3_aa: CASIGQAPSGANVLTF

v_call: TRBV5-6
clone_size: NA
j_call: TRBJ1-4
d_call: NA
cdr3_nt: TGTGCCAGCAGCTCGGACAGTATCTCTGAAAAACTGTTTTTT
cdr3_aa: CASSSDSISEKLFF

v_call: TRBV4-2
clone_size: NA
j_call: TRBJ2-7
d_call: NA
cdr3_nt: TGTGCCAGCAGCCAACTAGCCCCCTACGAGCAGTACTTC
cdr3_aa: CASSQLAPYEQYF

v_call: TRBV10-2
clone_size: NA
j_call: TRBJ2-7
d_call: TRBD1
cdr3_nt: TGCGCCAGCAGCTCAACAGGGGGCTCCTACGAGCAGTACTTC
cdr3_aa: CASSSTGGSYEQYF

v_call: TRBV24-1
clone_size: NA
j_call: TRBJ2-5
d_call: NA
cdr3_nt: TGTGCCACCAGTGATGCTCGGGGGGCCCAAGAGACCCAGTACTTC
cdr3_aa: CATSDARGAQETQYF

v_call: TRBV7-2
clone_size: NA
j_call: TRBJ2-5
d_call: NA
cdr3_nt: TGTGCCAGCAGCGGAGCCGGGGTCTTTGGCTCCCCCAGCGAGACCCAGTACTTC
cdr3_aa: CASSGAGVFGSPSETQYF

v_call: TRBV3-1/TRBV3-2
clone_size: NA
j_call: TRBJ2-7
d_call: NA
cdr3_nt: TGTGCCAGCAGCCGGGCATACGAGCAGTACTTC
cdr3_aa: CASSRAYEQYF

v_call: TRBV5-8
clone_size: NA
j_call: TRBJ2-1
d_call: NA
cdr3_nt: TGTGCCAGCAGCTCCGAAGCGGTTTCCTACAATGAGCAGTTCTTC
cdr3_aa: CASSSEAVSYNEQFF

v_call: TRBV5-8
clone_size: few
j_call: TRBJ2-5
d_call: NA
cdr3_nt: TGTGCCAGCAGCCTAAAGGGGAACAACCAAGAGACCCAGTACTTC
cdr3_aa: CASSLKGNNQETQYF

v_call: TRBV27
clone_size: NA
j_call: TRBJ1-5
d_call: NA
cdr3_nt: TGTGCCAGCAGTCCGTTGGGGCCTTATAGCAATCAGCCCCAGCATTTT
cdr3_aa: CASSPLGPYSNQPQHF

v_call: TRBV7-2
clone_size: NA
j_call: TRBJ2-5
d_call: NA
cdr3_nt: TGTGCCAGCAGCTTACAAGGGGGTGGCAGGGTAGAGACCCAGTACTTC
cdr3_aa: CASSLQGGGRVETQYF

v_call: TRBV6-2/TRBV6-3
clone_size: NA
j_call: TRBJ2-1
d_call: TRBD2
cdr3_nt: TGTGCCAGCAGCCCTAGGACTAGCGGGAGATCCAATGAGCAGTTCTTC
cdr3_aa: CASSPRTSGRSNEQFF

v_call: TRBV28
clone_size: NA
j_call: TRBJ1-1
d_call: NA
cdr3_nt: TGTGCCAGCAGCTCCGGTGGCACTGAAGCTTTCTTT
cdr3_aa: CASSSGGTEAFF

v_call: TRBV11-2
clone_size: NA
j_call: TRBJ2-7
d_call: TRBD1
cdr3_nt: TGTGCCAGCAGCCGCGGGACAGGGTTCTACGAGCAGTACTTC
cdr3_aa: CASSRGTGFYEQYF

v_call: TRBV28
clone_size: once
j_call: TRBJ1-1
d_call: NA
cdr3_nt: TGTGCCAGCAGTCGACCCGACAGGTTGAACACTGAAGCTTTCTTT
cdr3_aa: CASSRPDRLNTEAFF

v_call: TRBV28
clone_size: once
j_call: TRBJ1-1
d_call: NA
cdr3_nt: TGTGCCAGCAGTGGGCAAGGATTCTACGCTTTCTTT
cdr3_aa: CASSGQGFYAFF

v_call: TRBV7-4
clone_size: NA
j_call: TRBJ2-7
d_call: TRBD1
cdr3_nt: TGTGCCAGCAGCTTTCCGGTACACAGGGGCCGGTACGAGCAGTACTTC
cdr3_aa: CASSFPVHRGRYEQYF

v_call: TRBV6-5
clone_size: few
j_call: TRBJ1-6
d_call: TRBD1
cdr3_nt: TGTGCCAGCAGCAGGGGGCTAGACTCACCCCTCCACTTT
cdr3_aa: CASSRGLDSPLHF

v_call: TRBV5-1
clone_size: once
j_call: TRBJ1-6
d_call: NA
cdr3_nt: TGCGCCAGCAGCTTGGGTGAGACTAATAATTCACCCCTCCACTTT
cdr3_aa: CASSLGETNNSPLHF

v_call: TRBV7-2
clone_size: NA
j_call: TRBJ2-7
d_call: TRBD2
cdr3_nt: TGTGCCAGCAGCTTTTCTAGCGGACCCTACGAGCAGTACTTC
cdr3_aa: CASSFSSGPYEQYF

v_call: TRBV5-1
clone_size: NA
j_call: TRBJ1-1
d_call: NA
cdr3_nt: TGCGCCAGCAGCTTGTCCGGACGGGGGACTGAAGCTTTCTTT
cdr3_aa: CASSLSGRGTEAFF

v_call: TRBV9
clone_size: NA
j_call: TRBJ2-7
d_call: NA
cdr3_nt: TGTGCCAGCAGCGTAGAATGGGACTCCTTCGGGGAGCAGTACTTC
cdr3_aa: CASSVEWDSFGEQYF

v_call: TRBV7-9
clone_size: NA
j_call: TRBJ1-1
d_call: NA
cdr3_nt: TGTGCCAGCAGCCCGAGGACAGCAACGAACACTGAAGCTTTCTTT
cdr3_aa: CASSPRTATNTEAFF

v_call: TRBV5-1
clone_size: once
j_call: TRBJ2-3
d_call: NA
cdr3_nt: TGCGCCAGCAACGGGGGGCGGATAACAGATACGCAGTATTTT
cdr3_aa: CASNGGRITDTQYF

v_call: TRBV27
clone_size: NA
j_call: TRBJ1-6
d_call: NA
cdr3_nt: TGTGCCAGCAGGCTAGAGGGGGGGCTAAATTCACCCCTCCACTTT
cdr3_aa: CASRLEGGLNSPLHF

v_call: TRBV7-6
clone_size: few
j_call: TRBJ1-1
d_call: NA
cdr3_nt: TGTGCCAGCAGCTTGATGGGCCAGGACACTGAAGCTTTCTTT
cdr3_aa: CASSLMGQDTEAFF

v_call: TRBV6-5
clone_size: NA
j_call: TRBJ1-1
d_call: TRBD1
cdr3_nt: TGTGCCAGCAGTTACTCGAGGGGGCCCCACACTGAAGCTTTCTTT
cdr3_aa: CASSYSRGPHTEAFF

v_call: TRBV28
clone_size: NA
j_call: TRBJ1-4
d_call: NA
cdr3_nt: TGTGCCAGCAGCTCCTCTGTCCCCCCCGCTTTTACAGGGCTTTATGAAAAACTGTTTTTT
cdr3_aa: CASSSSVPPAFTGLYEKLFF

v_call: TRBV28
clone_size: NA
j_call: TRBJ1-3
d_call: NA
cdr3_nt: TGTGCCAGCATCCTCGCGAGGTCTGGAAACACCATATATTTT
cdr3_aa: CASILARSGNTIYF

v_call: TRBV18
clone_size: few
j_call: TRBJ1-3
d_call: NA
cdr3_nt: TGTGCCAGCTCCTCCGACCTGTTGGGAGCTGGAAACACCATATATTTT
cdr3_aa: CASSSDLLGAGNTIYF

v_call: TRBV7-6
clone_size: NA
j_call: TRBJ2-5
d_call: TRBD2
cdr3_nt: TGTGCCAGCAGCTTAGGTCACGGCCGAGGGCGGGAGGAGACCCAGTACTTC
cdr3_aa: CASSLGHGRGREETQYF

v_call: TRBV6-6
clone_size: NA
j_call: TRBJ2-7
d_call: TRBD1
cdr3_nt: TGTGCCAGCAGTTACGGGACAGGGGGCGACGAGCAGTACTTC
cdr3_aa: CASSYGTGGDEQYF

v_call: TRBV27
clone_size: NA
j_call: TRBJ2-7
d_call: TRBD1
cdr3_nt: TGTGCCAGCAGGACAGGGGAGTACGAGCAGTACTTC
cdr3_aa: CASRTGEYEQYF

v_call: TRBV12-3/TRBV12-4
clone_size: NA
j_call: TRBJ1-2
d_call: TRBD1
cdr3_nt: TGTGCCAGCAGTCACCAGGGGGGCTATGGCTACACCTTC
cdr3_aa: CASSHQGGYGYTF

v_call: TRBV6-1
clone_size: NA
j_call: TRBJ1-5
d_call: NA
cdr3_nt: TGTGCCAGCAGTGAAGCCGTCTATCAGCCCCAGCATTTT
cdr3_aa: CASSEAVYQPQHF

v_call: TRBV27
clone_size: NA
j_call: TRBJ2-6
d_call: TRBD1
cdr3_nt: TGTGCCAGCAGTCCTGGACAGGGGCTGAGCGGGGCCAACGTCCTGACTTTC
cdr3_aa: CASSPGQGLSGANVLTF

v_call: TRBV9
clone_size: NA
j_call: TRBJ2-1
d_call: NA
cdr3_nt: TGTGCCAGCAGCGAGAGGAACAATGAGCAGTTCTTC
cdr3_aa: CASSERNNEQFF

v_call: TRBV18
clone_size: NA
j_call: TRBJ1-1
d_call: NA
cdr3_nt: TGTGCCAGCTCACCACCCGCAGGCACTGAAGCTTTCTTT
cdr3_aa: CASSPPAGTEAFF

v_call: TRBV19
clone_size: NA
j_call: TRBJ2-7
d_call: TRBD2
cdr3_nt: TGTGCCAGTAGTAAACTAGCGGGCTCCTACGAGCAGTACTTC
cdr3_aa: CASSKLAGSYEQYF

v_call: TRBV2
clone_size: NA
j_call: TRBJ2-3
d_call: TRBD2
cdr3_nt: TGTGCCAGCAGTGACCAAGGAGCGGGAGGAACAGATACGCAGTATTTT
cdr3_aa: CASSDQGAGGTDTQYF

v_call: TRBV11-2
clone_size: NA
j_call: TRBJ2-7
d_call: TRBD1
cdr3_nt: TGTGCCAGCAGCCCTTTAGAAGGGATAGACAGGGGCCTCAGGCACTTC
cdr3_aa: CASSPLEGIDRGLRHF

v_call: TRBV4-2
clone_size: NA
j_call: TRBJ2-1
d_call: NA
cdr3_nt: TGTGCCAGCAGCCAAGATTCGGGACTGTCCAATGAGCAGTTCTTC
cdr3_aa: CASSQDSGLSNEQFF

v_call: TRBV6-5
clone_size: NA
j_call: TRBJ1-2
d_call: NA
cdr3_nt: TGTGCCAGCAGTTACTCGCCATACAGTACCTATGGCTACACCTTC
cdr3_aa: CASSYSPYSTYGYTF

v_call: TRBV6-5
clone_size: few
j_call: TRBJ2-5
d_call: TRBD2
cdr3_nt: TGTGCCAGCAGTTGGACTAGCGGGAGCGGAGAGACCCAGTACTTC
cdr3_aa: CASSWTSGSGETQYF

v_call: TRBV9
clone_size: NA
j_call: TRBJ1-4
d_call: TRBD1
cdr3_nt: TGTGCCAGCAGCGTAGATGGGACAGGGACTGAAAAACTGTTTTTT
cdr3_aa: CASSVDGTGTEKLFF

v_call: TRBV5-1
clone_size: NA
j_call: TRBJ1-4
d_call: NA
cdr3_nt: TGCGCCAGCAGCTTGGTCCCAGGAGGTCGCGAAAAACTGTTTTTT
cdr3_aa: CASSLVPGGREKLFF

v_call: TRBV20-1
clone_size: NA
j_call: TRBJ2-7
d_call: NA
cdr3_nt: TGCAGTGCTAGTTATTGGACAGACCACTACGAGCAGTACTTC
cdr3_aa: CSASYWTDHYEQYF